Shown below are 29 T cell receptor beta chains from a single sample sequenced in a study of naive and memory T cell subsets. Two oligonucleotides, mixed equimolar, formed the beta constant-region primer covering TRBC1 and TRBC2. Four rounds of PCR amplified the ligated cDNA using nested alpha and beta constant-region primers plus SP2. TCRdb redid the calling of the UMI-ligation and nested PCR reads with MiXCR, one entry per CDR3 protein. The sample comprises about 120,000 distinct CDR3 sequences, 36% of which are singletons, and approximately 0.87% rests with the top ten. The source material was central memory CD4+ T cells from blood. The receptors come from a human donor in good health.

In this sample, this clonotype turned up many times. The chain has TRBV9 and TRBJ2-7, with D perhaps being TRBD1 or TRBD2 (5 bases each). The CDR3 totals 12 residues. V was clipped by 4 bases and J by 2 bases, with 7 bases between them. Per the germline V gene, CDR1 is SGDLS and CDR2 is YYNGEE. The CDR3 spells CASSRDAYEQYF. In DNA, the CDR3 is TGTGCCAGCAGCCGGGACGCCTACGAGCAGTACTTC. The entire variable domain, with the rest obtained from reference TRBV9 and TRBJ2-7, is as follows: DSGVTQTPKHLITATGQRVTLRCSPRSGDLSVYWYQQSLDQGLQFLIQYYNGEERAKGNILERFSAQQFPDLHSELNLSSLELGDSALYFCASSRDAYEQYFGPGTRLTVT.

The chain employs TRBV12-3 or TRBV12-4 and TRBJ1-1; a possible D gene is TRBD1 (5 bases). The ends were cut back, 5 bases at V and 2 bases at J, with 18 bases in the middle. The CDR3 consists of 16 residues. The CDR3 DNA sequence: TGTGCCAGCAGTCTAGGGGACCTCATACTCAACACTGAAGCTTTCTTT. This sequence encodes CASSLGDLILNTEAFF.

Comment on this clonotype: One junction end does not reproduce the germline sequence, and a read error may be involved. The chain has TRBV7-2 and TRBJ2-3, with D hard to call. CDR3 length: 13 residues. Germline CDR1 and CDR2: SGHTA and FQGNSA. CDR3 region: CASSLMYGDTQYF. The CDR3 coding sequence is TGTGCCAGCAGCTTAATGTATGGAGATACACAGTATTTT.

This clonotype was detected ten times or more. This sequence joins TRBV4-3 and TRBJ1-1, with D possibly matching TRBD1 (5 bases). The CDR3 extends over 18 amino acids. Germline CDR1 and CDR2: LGHNA and YSLEER. Trimming pared 0 bases from V and 1 base from J, leaving 18 bases between. The CDR3 coding sequence is TGCGCCAGCAGCCAAGATCTACTCCTGGCAGGGAAGAACACTGAAGCTTTCTTT. Its protein is CASSQDLLLAGKNTEAFF.

This chain joins TRBV28 and TRBJ2-7; D is perhaps TRBD1 (6 bases). This CDR3 has 12 amino acids. V lost 5 bases and J 6 bases, leaving 11 bases between the germline ends. Germline V gene data show CDR1 as MDHEN and CDR2 as SYDVKM. CDR3 loop: CASSGNRVEQYF. The CDR3 region has the DNA TGTGCCAGCAGTGGAAACAGGGTCGAGCAGTACTTC. Full variable domain (missing parts from reference TRBV28 and TRBJ2-7): DVKVTQSSRYLVKRTGEKVFLECVQDMDHENMFWYRQDPGLGLRLIYFSYDVKMKEKGDIPEGYSVSREKKERFSLILESASTNQTSMYLCASSGNRVEQYFGPGTRLTVT.

The chain employs TRBV28 and TRBJ2-7; D possibly matches TRBD1 or TRBD2 (6 bases each). Germline V gene data show CDR1 as MDHEN and CDR2 as SYDVKM. This CDR3 has 13 amino acids. V was clipped by 11 bases and J by 3 bases, with 17 bases between them. Written as DNA, the CDR3 is TGTGCCGGGGGGCGCGGAGTCGGCTACGAGCAGTACTTC. The encoded protein is CAGGRGVGYEQYF.

The CDR3 region is CASSQVGGIPQETQYF. CDR3 nucleotides: TGCGCCAGCAGCCAAGTGGGGGGGATTCCCCAAGAGACCCAGTACTTC. The gene calls are TRBV4-3 and TRBJ2-5; 7 positions agree with TRBD2. CDR1 is LGHNA and CDR2 is YSLEER in the germline V gene. Unmatched junction bases numbered 6, after V lost 1 base and J lost 1 base. The length of the CDR3 is 16 residues.

This chain links TRBV5-1 with TRBJ2-7; the D is unclear. The CDR3 contains 12 residues. Germline CDR1 reads SGHRS; CDR2 reads YFSETQ. Trimming cost V 0 bases and J 6 bases, with 7 bases left between them. The CDR3 DNA sequence: TGCGCCAGCAGCTTGGTCCCGCCCGAGCAGTACTTC. It translates to CASSLVPPEQYF.

Only a few counts were recorded for this clonotype. This rearrangement joins TRBV6-6 to TRBJ2-7, with D possibly being TRBD1 (5 bases). CDR1 is MNHNY, CDR2 SVGAGI, per germline (reference sequence). V was pared by 3 bases and J by 6 bases, with 12 bases between. CDR3 length: 13 residues. The CDR3 DNA follows: TGTGCCAGCAGTTATGCGATTGGGGCCGAGCAGTACTTC. This gives the protein CASSYAIGAEQYF.

The chain carries TRBV6-6 and TRBJ2-1; 10 bases match TRBD2. The length of the CDR3 is 16 residues. V was clipped by 6 bases and J by 3 bases; unmatched bases: 8. In germline, CDR1 is MNHNY, CDR2 SVGAGI (reference sequence). The CDR3 region has the DNA TGTGCCAGCAGCACTGGACTAGCGGAGCTCTACAATGAGCAGTTCTTC. It codes for CASSTGLAELYNEQFF.

CDR3 amino acids: CASTRTNTGELFF. The CDR3 nucleotides read TGTGCCAGCACTCGGACGAACACCGGGGAGCTGTTTTTT. The chain is built from TRBV6-2 or TRBV6-3 and TRBJ2-2; no firm D call. The CDR3 consists of 13 residues. Per germline, CDR1 MNHEY and CDR2 SVGEGT. V was pared by 7 bases and J by 0 bases, with 6 bases between.

Comments on this clonotype: An end of the junction differs from the germline gene, which may be a read error. The chain combines TRBV3-1 with TRBJ2-6, with a weak D call TRBD1 (5 bases). Germline CDR1 and CDR2: LGHDT and YNNKEL (reference sequence). This CDR3 spans 15 amino acids. The CDR3 region is CASSQGRAGASVLTF. The CDR3 DNA is TGTGCCAGCAGCCAGGGCAGGGCTGGGGCCAGCGTCCTGACTTTC.

The gene calls are TRBV12-3 or TRBV12-4 and TRBJ1-5; TRBD1 might be the D (5 bases). V dropped 1 base and J dropped 1 base, with 14 bases sitting between them. The CDR3 contains 17 residues. CDR3 region: CASSLGSVGGSNQPQHF. The CDR3 DNA sequence: TGTGCCAGCAGTTTAGGTTCGGTGGGGGGGAGCAATCAGCCCCAGCATTTT.

The sample holds a few counts of this clonotype. The chain uses TRBV20-1 and TRBJ2-1; 7 bases agree with TRBD2. V lost 1 base and J lost 5; bases outside the gene matches: 8. Germline V gene sequence: CDR1 DFQATT, CDR2 SNEGSKA (reference sequence). The CDR3 length is 15 residues. The CDR3: CSARGRGGGNNEQFF. CDR3 DNA: TGCAGTGCTAGAGGACGTGGCGGGGGAAACAATGAGCAGTTCTTC.

The chain carries TRBV4-3 and TRBJ1-5; TRBD1 matches at 8 bases. Germline trimming cut 0 bases from V and 5 bases from J; bases unmatched to any gene: 3. The CDR3 has 15 residues. Germline values: CDR1 LGHNA, CDR2 YSLEER. The CDR3 DNA reads as TGCGCCAGCAGCCAAGATCCAGGGGGCGATCAGCCCCAGCATTTT. Amino acids: CASSQDPGGDQPQHF.

This clonotype has more than one count but fewer than ten. The chain links TRBV20-1 to TRBJ1-4; D ambiguous. CDR3 size: 12 residues. Germline V gene sequence: CDR1 DFQATT, CDR2 SNEGSKA (reference sequence). V was trimmed by 0 bases and J by 8 bases, leaving 7 bases between them. CDR3 in amino acids: CSARDTGEKLFF. CDR3 nucleotide sequence: TGCAGTGCTAGAGATACGGGCGAAAAACTGTTTTTT.

This sequence joins TRBV18 and TRBJ2-1; possibly TRBD1 or TRBD2 for D (6 bases each). Germline V gives CDR1 KGHSH, CDR2 LQKENI. Trimming took off 2 bases at V and 7 bases at J, with 18 bases between the two ends. CDR3 length: 16 amino acids. Here the CDR3 reads CASSPLGGITRNEQFF. As DNA, the CDR3 is TGTGCCAGCTCACCATTGGGGGGCATAACAAGAAATGAGCAGTTCTTC.

This clonotype came up once. This chain connects TRBV20-1 to TRBJ2-1, with 9 bases identical to TRBD2. The CDR3 is 17 amino acids. J lost 7 bases, V lost 0 bases, and 13 bases had no gene match. In germline, CDR1 is DFQATT, CDR2 SNEGSKA (reference sequence). In nucleotides, the CDR3 is TGCAGTGCTAGAGATCGGATAGCGGGAGTAGTTGGGAATGAGCAGTTCTTC. As protein: CSARDRIAGVVGNEQFF.

The V gene is TRBV5-1, the J gene TRBJ2-7; 8 nucleotides align to TRBD1. V was clipped by 4 bases and J by 3 bases; unmatched bases: 9. The germline V gene has CDR1 SGHRS and CDR2 YFSETQ. The CDR3 runs 15 residues. CDR3 sequence reads: CASSDQPGGRYEQYF. CDR3 nucleotides: TGCGCCAGCAGCGACCAACCAGGGGGCCGCTACGAGCAGTACTTC.

The sample holds a few counts of this clonotype. The chain couples TRBV6-1 to TRBJ2-1, with 7 bases lining up with TRBD2. Germline lookup yields CDR1 MNHNS and CDR2 SASEGT. This CDR3 contains 14 residues. V lost 4 bases, J lost 8 bases, and 8 bases stayed unmatched. CDR3 coding DNA: TGTGCCAGCAGTGGGAGGACTAGTCTCGATGAGCAGTTCTTC. Amino acid sequence: CASSGRTSLDEQFF.

This clonotype has a handful of counts. The chain employs TRBV7-2 and TRBJ2-1, with 7 bases lining up with TRBD2. After removal of 5 bases from V and 2 bases from J, the junction contained 9 bases not matched to a gene. CDR1 is SGHTA, CDR2 FQGNSA, per germline. The CDR3 loop spans 16 amino acids. The CDR3 sequence is CASSPPRGTTYNEQFF. The DNA of the CDR3 is TGTGCCAGCAGCCCCCCCCGTGGGACTACCTACAATGAGCAGTTCTTC.

This clonotype has more than one count but fewer than ten. The J gene is TRBJ2-2, the V gene TRBV28; 13 bases fit TRBD2. Looked up from germline, CDR1 is MDHEN and CDR2 is SYDVKM. V shed 4 bases, J shed 0 bases, and the junction held 8 bases outside the gene matches. CDR3 length: 19 residues. As DNA, the CDR3 is TGTGCCAGCAGTTCCTGGACTAGCGGGAGCTTGACGAACACCGGGGAGCTGTTTTTT. Residues: CASSSWTSGSLTNTGELFF.

The rearrangement links TRBV19 to TRBJ1-5; D gene unclear. V was clipped by 6 bases and J by 4 bases, with 25 bases between them. This CDR3 comprises 18 residues. Germline V CDR1 and CDR2: LNHDA, SQIVND (reference sequence). The CDR3 here is CASSPRPSGAGRNQPQHF. The CDR3 bases are TGTGCCAGTAGCCCCCGTCCCTCGGGAGCGGGTAGGAATCAGCCCCAGCATTTT.

This clonotype was found a few times. The J gene is TRBJ2-1, the V gene TRBV4-1; 12 nucleotides line up with TRBD2. J gave up 7 bases and V 2 bases, and 9 bases lay outside the gene matches. Germline values: CDR1 MGHRA, CDR2 YSYEKL. The CDR3 length is 17 residues. The CDR3 nucleotides are TGCGCCAGCAGCCAAACAGGGACTAGCGGGCTGGAAAATGAGCAGTTCTTC. Residues: CASSQTGTSGLENEQFF.

CDR3 residues: CASSLGGREYNEQFF. CDR3 nucleotide sequence: TGTGCCAGCAGCTTAGGTGGTAGGGAGTACAATGAGCAGTTCTTC. The V gene is TRBV11-3, the J gene TRBJ2-1; perhaps TRBD2 as D (5 bases). The V and J ends lost 1 base and 4 bases respectively, with 11 bases between them. This CDR3 is built from 15 residues. Germline V lookup: CDR1 SGHNT, CDR2 YENEEA.

The chain uses TRBV20-1 and TRBJ2-1, with D possibly being TRBD1 (5 bases). The V end was cut by 3 bases, the J end by 6 bases, with 12 bases between. The CDR3 has 13 amino acids. CDR1 and CDR2 from the germline V gene are DFQATT and SNEGSKA (reference sequence). DNA of the CDR3: TGCAGTGCTAGGGCAGGGTCAAGCAATGAGCAGTTCTTC. Residues: CSARAGSSNEQFF.

This chain joins TRBV2 and TRBJ1-5; D gene ambiguous. The germline gives CDR1 SNHLY, CDR2 FYNNEI. The CDR3 is 14 amino acids. Trimming shortened V by 3 bases and J by 11 bases, and 17 bases separated the two germline ends. CDR3: CASSEVPIKNTQHF. Here the CDR3 DNA reads TGTGCCAGCAGTGAGGTTCCCATTAAAAACACCCAGCATTTT. The full variable domain, in which reference TRBV2 and TRBJ1-5 provide the parts outside the CDR3, is EPEVTQTPSHQVTQMGQEVILRCVPISNHLYFYWYRQILGQKVEFLVSFYNNEISEKSEIFDDQFSVERPDGSNFTLKIRSTKLEDSAMYFCASSEVPIKNTQHFGDGTRLSIL.

The CDR3 DNA is TGTGCCAGCAGCCCGTACAAGGGATCCTACAATGAGCAGTTCTTC. Translated: CASSPYKGSYNEQFF. The chain combines TRBV7-9 with TRBJ2-1; D remains unclear. Trimming shortened V by 5 bases and J by 1 base, and 12 bases separated the two germline ends. The CDR3 is made up of 15 amino acids. The V gene's germline CDR1 is SEHNR and CDR2 FQNEAQ (reference sequence). Complete variable domain (other parts from reference TRBV7-9 and TRBJ2-1): DTGVSQNPRHKITKRGQNVTFRCDPISEHNRLYWYRQTLGQGPEFLTYFQNEAQLEKSRLLSDRFSAERPKGSFSTLEIQRTEQGDSAMYLCASSPYKGSYNEQFFGPGTRLTVL.

The chain has TRBV29-1 and TRBJ2-5; the D is unclear. Trimming pared 1 base from V and 1 base from J, leaving 10 bases between. The CDR3 extends over 14 amino acids. The germline CDR1 and CDR2 sequences are SQVTM and ANQGSEA. CDR3 DNA: TGCAGCGTTGAAGGGGCCCTAGGCCAAGAGACCCAGTACTTC. Protein product: CSVEGALGQETQYF.